These T cell receptor beta chains were read from a single sample in a study of cytomegalovirus exposure and HLA in healthy donors. Produced via immunoSEQ multiplex PCR; TCRdb's table is partial and in-frame only. The table records roughly 100,000 clones, approximately 83% of them present only once. Sequenced: PBMCs. These receptors were taken from a man in his fifties in good health and CMV-seronegative. Both conserved end residues are part of each CDR3. A D gene is named only where the DNA matches it firmly. Not every row has a clone size; where given, it reads once, few, many or a size class.

cdr3_nt | cdr3_aa | v_call | cdr3_length | j_call | d_call | clone_size
TGCGCCAGCAGTCAATCGGGCAGGGTGGACGAGCAGTACTTC | CASSQSGRVDEQYF | TRBV23-1 | 14 | TRBJ2-7 | NA | NA
TGTGCCAGCGGCTTGTCGGGCGGCGGGAATGAGCAGTTCTTC | CASGLSGGGNEQFF | TRBV11-2 | 14 | TRBJ2-1 | NA | NA
TGTGCCAGTAGTAACAGGGGGAGATTTGATGGCTACACCTTC | CASSNRGRFDGYTF | TRBV19 | 14 | TRBJ1-2 | TRBD1 | NA
TGCAGTGCAGCAATCTCAATTGAAGCTTTCTTT | CSAAISIEAFF | TRBV20-1 | 11 | TRBJ1-1 | NA | NA
TGTGCCAGCTCATCGTCAGGTACAACTAATGAAAAACTGTTTTTT | CASSSSGTTNEKLFF | TRBV18 | 15 | TRBJ1-4 | NA | NA
TGTGCCAGCAGTTTAAGATCGGGGACAGGGTACGCGGGTAACTATGGCTACACCTTC | CASSLRSGTGYAGNYGYTF | TRBV28 | 19 | TRBJ1-2 | TRBD1 | NA
TGCGCCAGCAGCGGGGGACAGGAGTCCTACGAGCAGTACTTC | CASSGGQESYEQYF | TRBV5-1 | 14 | TRBJ2-7 | TRBD1 | NA
TGTGCCAGCAATTTAGGGGAAAATCAGCCCCAGCATTTT | CASNLGENQPQHF | TRBV2 | 13 | TRBJ1-5 | NA | few
TGTGCCAGTAGTTCCCGGCGGGCGGACCACTACAATGAGCAGTTCTTC | CASSSRRADHYNEQFF | TRBV19 | 16 | TRBJ2-1 | NA | NA
TGCGCCAGCAGTGAGTCGGAGGGGCGCATTCAGTACTTC | CASSESEGRIQYF | TRBV10-2 | 13 | TRBJ2-4 | NA | NA
TGCAGCGTTCGAGGGACAGGGGGCGGAGGGAGAGGGAGCACCGGGGAGCTGTTTTTT | CSVRGTGGGGRGSTGELFF | TRBV29-1 | 19 | TRBJ2-2 | TRBD1 | NA
TGTGCCAGCAGCGTAGGAGGCGGGAGCTCCTACAATGAGCAGTTCTTC | CASSVGGGSSYNEQFF | TRBV9 | 16 | TRBJ2-1 | TRBD2 | NA
TGCGCCAGCAGCCAAAATCTAGCGCCCCCCTACAATGAGCAGTTCTTC | CASSQNLAPPYNEQFF | TRBV4-3 | 16 | TRBJ2-1 | NA | NA
TGTGCCAGCAGCTTGGCCACTGGAAGGGGGCTCGGGGAGCAGTACTTC | CASSLATGRGLGEQYF | TRBV5-6 | 16 | TRBJ2-7 | TRBD1 | NA
TGTGCCAGTAGTATAGGATCGAACAGGAACTATGGCTACACCTTC | CASSIGSNRNYGYTF | TRBV19 | 15 | TRBJ1-2 | NA | NA
TGTGCCAGCAGAGCCGACAGGGACTCCTACGAGCAGTACTTC | CASRADRDSYEQYF | TRBV6-1 | 14 | TRBJ2-7 | TRBD1 | few
TGTGCCAGCAGCAAAGCCGGGACTGGAGACTACGAGCAGTACTTC | CASSKAGTGDYEQYF | TRBV28 | 15 | TRBJ2-7 | NA | few
TGTGCCAGCAGTGAGCTACGAAAACTGTTTTTT | CASSELRKLFF | TRBV6-1 | 11 | TRBJ1-4 | NA | few
TGTGCCAGCACCCCAGACAGGGGTAATGAAAAACTGTTTTTT | CASTPDRGNEKLFF | TRBV11-2 | 14 | TRBJ1-4 | TRBD1 | NA
TGCGCCAGTATCGGGGGGACAGGGGCCTACGAGCAGTACTTC | CASIGGTGAYEQYF | TRBV10-2 | 14 | TRBJ2-7 | TRBD1 | NA
TGCGCCAGCACCGAACAGGGGGCTGGGAACACCATATATTTT | CASTEQGAGNTIYF | TRBV10-2 | 14 | TRBJ1-3 | TRBD1 | NA
TGTGCCAGCAGGTTAACAGGGGGCCCTAACACTGAAGCTTTCTTT | CASRLTGGPNTEAFF | TRBV28 | 15 | TRBJ1-1 | TRBD1 | NA
TGTGCCAGCAGCCTCCTGACAGGCGCTAATGAAAAACTGTTTTTT | CASSLLTGANEKLFF | TRBV7-2 | 15 | TRBJ1-4 | NA | NA
TGTGCCAGCAGCTTAGGGACAGAAGAGACCCAGTACTTC | CASSLGTEETQYF | TRBV7-3 | 13 | TRBJ2-5 | TRBD1 | NA
TGTGCCAGCAGTTACCCACAGGGAGGGTGGAGTTACGAGCAGTACTTC | CASSYPQGGWSYEQYF | TRBV6-6 | 16 | TRBJ2-7 | NA | NA
TGTGCCAGCAGCTTATTACTAGCGGGCCCCTACGAGCAGTACTTC | CASSLLLAGPYEQYF | TRBV7-3 | 15 | TRBJ2-7 | TRBD2 | few
TGTGCCAGCAGTTTGAGTAGTCGGGCTAGCGGGTCACTATTCCTCTCCTACGAGCAGTACTTC | CASSLSSRASGSLFLSYEQYF | TRBV27 | 21 | TRBJ2-7 | TRBD2 | once
TGTGCCAGCAGCAAAGCGCTTTGCAGACTAGCGGACTATAGGGACACCGGGGAGCTGTTTTTT | CASSKALCRLADYRDTGELFF | TRBV21-1 | 21 | TRBJ2-2 | NA | NA
TGTGCCAGCAGTGAGCAGGCTTTTAACTATGGCTACACCTTC | CASSEQAFNYGYTF | TRBV28 | 14 | TRBJ1-2 | NA | NA
TGTGCCAGCAGCTTAGTCGGGAATCAAGAGACCCAGTACTTC | CASSLVGNQETQYF | TRBV7-2 | 14 | TRBJ2-5 | NA | NA
TGTGCCAGCAGCTTAGTAGCGGGACTAATCTACGAGCAGTACTTC | CASSLVAGLIYEQYF | TRBV11-1 | 15 | TRBJ2-7 | TRBD2 | NA
TGCGCCAGCAGCCTCGCGAAAGGACAGGGGGCGAGGGACACTGAAGCTTTCTTT | CASSLAKGQGARDTEAFF | TRBV5-1 | 18 | TRBJ1-1 | TRBD1 | once
TGTGCCAGCAGCCCCAATAGCGGGAGGCCTTACAATGAGCAGTTCTTC | CASSPNSGRPYNEQFF | TRBV27 | 16 | TRBJ2-1 | TRBD2 | NA
TGCAGCGTTGCGGGAGTAGCGGGAGTGAATGAGCAGTTCTTC | CSVAGVAGVNEQFF | TRBV29-1 | 14 | TRBJ2-1 | TRBD2 | once
TGTGCCAGCTCACGCGGACAGGGGGCTGCTGGTCAGCCCCAGCATTTT | CASSRGQGAAGQPQHF | TRBV18 | 16 | TRBJ1-5 | TRBD1 | NA
TGTGCCAGCAGTCCCCTATCCGGTAGCTATGGCTACACCTTC | CASSPLSGSYGYTF | TRBV6-1 | 14 | TRBJ1-2 | NA | NA
TGTGCCAGTAGGCGGGGGACTAACACCGGGGAGCTGTTTTTT | CASRRGTNTGELFF | TRBV19 | 14 | TRBJ2-2 | TRBD2 | NA
TGTGCCAGCAGCGTGGGGACTAGCGGCAACACAGATACGCAGTATTTT | CASSVGTSGNTDTQYF | TRBV5-4 | 16 | TRBJ2-3 | TRBD2 | once
TGTGCCAGCATCGTTGTGGTTAGCGGGGCTGGGGGGCAGTATTTT | CASIVVVSGAGGQYF | TRBV2 | 15 | TRBJ2-3 | TRBD2 | NA
TGTGCCAGCTTGCCTTGGGAGGGGCCGAACACTGAAGCTTTCTTT | CASLPWEGPNTEAFF | TRBV27 | 15 | TRBJ1-1 | NA | NA
TGTGCCATCAGCCGCCCAGGGGAATCTGGAAACACCATATATTTT | CAISRPGESGNTIYF | TRBV10-3 | 15 | TRBJ1-3 | NA | NA
TGTGCCAGCAGTAGAGCGGGGGGAGGCCGCGACGAGCAGTACTTC | CASSRAGGGRDEQYF | TRBV28 | 15 | TRBJ2-7 | TRBD2 | NA
TGTGCCAGCAGTTTCCTAGCGGGAGGGTTGACAGATACGCAGTATTTT | CASSFLAGGLTDTQYF | TRBV11-2 | 16 | TRBJ2-3 | TRBD2 | NA
TGTGCCAGCAGTGAAGGTCGGGTAAGGAATGAGCAGTTCTTC | CASSEGRVRNEQFF | TRBV2 | 14 | TRBJ2-1 | NA | NA
TGCAGCGTTGAAGATAGGGGGACTAGCGGGAGATGGGGCAAGTTCGAGCAGTACTTC | CSVEDRGTSGRWGKFEQYF | TRBV29-1 | 19 | TRBJ2-7 | TRBD2 | NA
TGTGCCAGCAGAGCGAACACTGAAGCTTTCTTT | CASRANTEAFF | TRBV2 | 11 | TRBJ1-1 | NA | NA
TGTGCCAGCAGCCTCAGGGGGGCTCAAGAGACCCAGTACTTC | CASSLRGAQETQYF | TRBV7-2 | 14 | TRBJ2-5 | NA | NA
TGTGCCAGCAGCTTAACTCTAGCGGGAGGTCTAGTCAGCACAGATACGCAGTATTTT | CASSLTLAGGLVSTDTQYF | TRBV7-8 | 19 | TRBJ2-3 | TRBD2 | NA
TGCAGCGTTGCAAGCAGGGCCCATTTCTTT | CSVASRAHFF | TRBV29-1 | 10 | TRBJ1-1 | NA | few
TGTGCCACCAGCAGAGATGATAGGAACACCGGGGAGCTGTTTTTT | CATSRDDRNTGELFF | TRBV15 | 15 | TRBJ2-2 | NA | few
TGTGCCAGCAGTTTATCGTTGGCGGGAAGGGTTACTGAAGCTTTCTTT | CASSLSLAGRVTEAFF | TRBV27 | 16 | TRBJ1-1 | NA | NA
TGTGCCAGCAGTGAGACAGGGGTGCGCAATCAGCCCCAGCATTTT | CASSETGVRNQPQHF | TRBV2 | 15 | TRBJ1-5 | TRBD1 | few